This T cell receptor beta chain was observed in a study of regulatory T cells in long-lasting Graves disease. V was pared by 6 bases and J by 1 base, with 13 bases of the junction left unmatched. Per germline, CDR1 SNHLY and CDR2 FYNNEI. The CDR3 consists of 20 residues. The time point here: newly diagnosed GD, antithyroid drugs for less than 3 months. Preparation of the TCR library used RNA extracted from PBMCs. CDR3 regions were amplified by Arm-PCR using iRepertoire HTBI primers to build TCR beta libraries. TCRdb analysed the multiplex PCR reads with MiXCR anew, one entry per CDR3 protein. The data show over 450,000 distinct CDR3 sequences, more than 10% seen once. This clonotype was picked up many times. In addition, the sample was reused for a study of T cells in Graves' hyperthyroidism and ophthalmopathy.

This TCR came from a woman under 40 with Graves disease. The specimen was peripheral blood mononuclear cells (PBMCs), collected at new diagnosis, from a patient treated with antithyroid drugs. V usage is TRBV2 and J usage is TRBJ2-2; TRBD2 agrees at 14 bases. In DNA, the CDR3 is TGTGCCAGCAGCAAACCATCCCCCGGACTAGCGGGAGGGAACACCGGGGAGCTGTTTTTT. Its protein is CASSKPSPGLAGGNTGELFF. Based on the CDR3 plus reference TRBV2 and TRBJ2-2, the full variable domain is EPEVTQTPSHQVTQMGQEVILRCVPISNHLYFYWYRQILGQKVEFLVSFYNNEISEKSEIFDDQFSVERPDGSNFTLKIRSTKLEDSAMYFCASSKPSPGLAGGNTGELFFGEGSRLTVL.